A single sample gave rise to the 27 T cell receptor beta chains below, sequenced in a study of cytomegalovirus exposure and HLA in healthy donors. The PCR ran on 60 Vbeta and 13 Jbeta primers. Repertoires were generated with immunoSEQ multiplex PCR, while TCRdb's copy carries only in-frame clones and drops some. The table has more than 150,000 clones, over 75% seen once; the top ten hold about 2.1%. Sequencing was done on a sample of PBMCs. These receptors came from a woman in her 30s in good health and CMV-seronegative.

The chain joins TRBV29-1 to TRBJ2-2; 12 bases fit TRBD2. CDR1 is SQVTM, CDR2 ANQGSEA, per germline. The length of the CDR3 is 20 residues. V trimming: 0 bases; J trimming: 6 bases; junction bases outside the gene matches: 17. The CDR3 nucleotides read TGCAGCGTTGAAGACGCTAGCGGGGGGGACGATCTGTTTCGTCCCGGGGAGCTGTTTTTT. It translates to CSVEDASGGDDLFRPGELFF.

The rearrangement uses TRBV6-5 and TRBJ1-2; possible D gene TRBD1, 5 bases. Trimming removed 7 bases at V and 3 bases at J, with 15 bases between. The CDR3 contains 14 residues. The germline V gene has CDR1 MNHEY and CDR2 SVGAGI. CDR3 in DNA: TGTGCCAGCACCCCCGGCGGGGGTTACTATGGCTACACCTTC. It yields the protein CASTPGGGYYGYTF.

The rearrangement uses TRBV5-4 and TRBJ1-1, with D perhaps TRBD1 (6 bases). V was cut by 0 bases and J by 8 bases, with 14 bases left in between. Germline CDR1 reads SGHNT; CDR2 reads YYREEE (reference sequence). The CDR3 is made up of 14 amino acids. The CDR3 is CASSLANREWEAFF. In DNA form, the CDR3 reads TGTGCCAGCAGCTTGGCCAACAGGGAATGGGAAGCTTTCTTT.

The V and J genes are TRBV29-1 and TRBJ2-3; 9 bases align to TRBD2. This CDR3 has 15 amino acids. V gave up 4 bases and J gave up 2 bases; unmatched junction bases: 7. Germline V gene sequence: CDR1 SQVTM, CDR2 ANQGSEA. The CDR3 reads CSVVPSGGNTDTQYF. The CDR3 DNA follows: TGCAGCGTTGTTCCCAGCGGGGGGAACACAGATACGCAGTATTTT.

The chain employs TRBV15 and TRBJ2-5; 7 nucleotides align to TRBD2. J was trimmed by 0 bases and V by 5 bases; bases with no gene match: 6. The CDR3 runs to 15 residues. Germline V gives CDR1 LNHNV, CDR2 YYDKDF (reference sequence). The CDR3 DNA follows: TGTGCCACCAGCGGCATGCGGGGGAACCAAGAGACCCAGTACTTC. It is translated as CATSGMRGNQETQYF. The full variable domain, with the rest looked up from reference TRBV15 and TRBJ2-5, is DAMVIQNPRYQVTQFGKPVTLSCSQTLNHNVMYWYQQKSSQAPKLLFHYYDKDFNNEADTPDNFQSRRPNTSFCFLDIRSPGLGDTAMYLCATSGMRGNQETQYFGPGTRLLVL.

The table lists this clone with a count of one. V gene TRBV19 combines with J gene TRBJ2-7; the match to TRBD1 covers 8 bases. The germline gives CDR1 LNHDA, CDR2 SQIVND (reference sequence). This CDR3 contains 15 residues. Trimming cost V 4 bases and J 0 bases; bases outside gene matches: 5. The CDR3 bases are TGTGCCAGTAGTAAACAGGGGGGATACTCCTACGAGCAGTACTTC. Encoded protein: CASSKQGGYSYEQYF.

The CDR3 spells CASSEPGQQETQYF. The DNA of the CDR3 is TGCGCCAGCAGCGAACCGGGTCAGCAAGAGACCCAGTACTTC. The chain has TRBV5-1 and TRBJ2-5; D is ambiguous. Between the trimmed V and J ends, which lost 4 bases and 2 bases, there was a span of 12 bases. Germline CDR1 is SGHRS and CDR2 is YFSETQ. The CDR3 is 14 amino acids.

The sample holds one count of this clone. The gene calls are TRBV7-9 and TRBJ1-3; TRBD1 matches at 8 bases. Germline values: CDR1 SEHNR, CDR2 FQNEAQ (reference sequence). The CDR3 runs 16 residues. With 5 bases clipped from V and 2 bases from J, the junction kept 8 bases outside the gene matches. CDR3 in DNA: TGTGCCAGCAGCCCTGGACAGGGAATCACTGGAAACACCATATATTTT. As protein: CASSPGQGITGNTIYF.

This chain connects TRBV5-8 to TRBJ2-6, with D maybe TRBD1 (5 bases). The CDR3 has 15 residues. Germline values: CDR1 SGHTS, CDR2 YDEGEE. The germline V and J ends were trimmed by 4 bases and 0 bases, with 8 bases remaining between them. CDR3 sequence (DNA): TGTGCCAGCAGCGCAGGGAACTCTGGGGCCAACGTCCTGACTTTC. Protein product: CASSAGNSGANVLTF.

The genes are TRBV6-5 and TRBJ2-3; D possibly corresponds to TRBD2 (5 bases). The V and J ends lost 2 bases and 1 base respectively, with 10 bases between them. Germline V gene data show CDR1 as MNHEY and CDR2 as SVGAGI. The length of the CDR3 is 15 residues. The CDR3 coding sequence is TGTGCCAGCAGTTACGTCGGTAGCGGCACAGATACGCAGTATTTT. It translates to CASSYVGSGTDTQYF.

The rearrangement joins TRBV11-2 to TRBJ2-3; a weak D match, TRBD2 (6 bases). This CDR3 has 14 residues. The V and J ends lost 1 base and 8 bases respectively, with 13 bases between them. Germline CDR1 and CDR2: SGHAT and FQNNGV. This CDR3 reads CASSLGTTVGTQYF. The CDR3 nucleotides read TGTGCCAGCAGCTTAGGGACTACCGTAGGTACGCAGTATTTT.

The chain joins TRBV5-6 to TRBJ2-7; tentative D call: TRBD1 (5 bases). V dropped 6 bases and J dropped 5 bases, with 15 bases sitting between them. This CDR3 contains 13 residues. From germline, CDR1 is SGHDT and CDR2 YYEEEE. DNA of the CDR3: TGTGCCAGCACCTCAGGGCCCAACAACGAGCAGTACTTC. It specifies CASTSGPNNEQYF.

This clone has a handful of counts. The rearrangement uses TRBV4-3 and TRBJ2-7; 9 positions match TRBD1. J lost 7 bases, V lost 0 bases, and 22 bases had no gene match. Germline values: CDR1 LGHNA, CDR2 YSLEER. There are 20 residues in the CDR3. CDR3 in DNA: TGCGCCAGCAGCCAAGAAAAAATAGGCCCGGGACAGGGATGGGTGGGGGAGCAGTACTTC. Amino acids: CASSQEKIGPGQGWVGEQYF.

The chain uses TRBV10-3 and TRBJ2-7; the D is unclear. The V and J ends lost 1 base and 3 bases respectively, with 4 bases between them. The CDR3 sequence is 12 residues long. Looked up from germline, CDR1 is ENHRY and CDR2 is SYGVKD. CDR3 bases: TGTGCCATCAGTGAGTTAAACTACGAGCAGTACTTC. Its protein is CAISELNYEQYF.

The chain recombines TRBV4-2 with TRBJ1-1; a possible D gene is TRBD1 (6 bases). This CDR3 comprises 15 residues. Germline V gene data show CDR1 as LGHNA and CDR2 as YNFKEQ. V lost 0 bases to trimming and J lost 4 bases, with 12 bases between them. The CDR3 spells CASSQDNRVGTEAFF. CDR3 DNA: TGTGCCAGCAGCCAAGATAACAGGGTAGGCACTGAAGCTTTCTTT.

The gene calls are TRBV2 and TRBJ2-2; D uncertain. Trimming shortened V by 4 bases and J by 4 bases, and 7 bases separated the two germline ends. Germline CDR1 and CDR2: SNHLY and FYNNEI. This CDR3 contains 13 residues. As DNA, the CDR3 is TGTGCCAGCAGTGGGGCGTCCACCGGGGAGCTGTTTTTT. Encoded protein: CASSGASTGELFF.

The chain is built from TRBV10-3 and TRBJ1-2; 7 nucleotides agree with TRBD1. The CDR3 contains 13 residues. Germline V gene sequence: CDR1 ENHRY, CDR2 SYGVKD. After removal of 10 bases from V and 4 bases from J, the junction contained 9 bases not matched to a gene. The CDR3 region has the DNA TGTGCCACCGGAACAGGGGTCCCCTATGGCTACACCTTC. Translating it yields CATGTGVPYGYTF.

The chain recombines TRBV6-5 with TRBJ1-1, with TRBD1 as a possible D gene (5 bases). The CDR3 contains 14 residues. The germline gives CDR1 MNHEY, CDR2 SVGAGI. The V and J ends lost 2 bases and 3 bases respectively, with 10 bases between them. The CDR3 nucleotides read TGTGCCAGCAGTTACAGGGAGGGGCACACTGAAGCTTTCTTT. It codes for CASSYREGHTEAFF.

The rearrangement uses TRBV6-1 and TRBJ1-4, with 7 bases lining up with TRBD1. V lost 7 bases to trimming and J lost 4 bases; unmatched junction nucleotides: 6. CDR3 length equals 14 residues. Germline CDR1 MNHNS, CDR2 SASEGT. The CDR3 reads CASTRTGHNEKLFF. The CDR3 nucleotides read TGTGCCAGCACGCGGACAGGACATAATGAAAAACTGTTTTTT.

The chain joins TRBV27 to TRBJ1-2; tentative D call: TRBD1 (5 bases). V dropped 0 bases and J dropped 5 bases, with 10 bases sitting between them. This CDR3 spans 14 amino acids. In germline, CDR1 is MNHEY, CDR2 SMNVEV (reference sequence). DNA for the CDR3: TGTGCCAGCAGTTTATCGGTGGGGCGATATGGCTACACCTTC. Translating it yields CASSLSVGRYGYTF.

V and J are TRBV7-2 and TRBJ1-5, with D unclear. The germline V and J ends were trimmed by 3 bases and 6 bases, with 6 bases remaining between them. The CDR3 contains 12 residues. Germline CDR1 is SGHTA and CDR2 is FQGNSA. This CDR3 reads CASSFVAQPQHF. The CDR3 region has the DNA TGTGCCAGCAGCTTTGTAGCTCAGCCCCAGCATTTT.

The V gene is TRBV30, the J gene TRBJ2-7; TRBD1 aligns across 8 bases. This CDR3 contains 12 residues. V dropped 7 bases and J dropped 3; count of bases not matched to a gene: 5. Per the germline V gene, CDR1 is GTSNPN and CDR2 is SVGIG (reference sequence). The chain's CDR3 is CASGQGVYEQYF. The CDR3 nucleotides read TGTGCCTCAGGACAGGGTGTCTACGAGCAGTACTTC.

The chain recombines TRBV25-1 with TRBJ1-2; no firm D call. The V end was cut by 3 bases, the J end by 4 bases, with 6 bases between. Germline V gene lookup returns CDR1 MGHDK and CDR2 SYGVNS. The length of the CDR3 is 12 residues. The CDR3 loop reads CASSELSYGYTF. CDR3 DNA: TGTGCCAGCAGTGAGTTGAGCTATGGCTACACCTTC.

The chain joins TRBV30 to TRBJ2-5, with D perhaps matching TRBD1 (6 bases). CDR3 length: 14 residues. Germline CDR1 is GTSNPN and CDR2 is SVGIG (reference sequence). V was trimmed by 4 bases and J by 4 bases, leaving 16 bases between them. CDR3 in amino acids: CAWTPTGFRETQYF. The CDR3 DNA reads TGTGCCTGGACACCGACAGGTTTTAGAGAGACCCAGTACTTC. Drawing the rest from reference TRBV30 and TRBJ2-5, the complete variable domain is SQTIHQWPATLVQPVGSPLSLECTVEGTSNPNLYWYRQAAGRGLQLLFYSVGIGQISSEVPQNLSASRPQDRQFILSSKKLLLSDSGFYLCAWTPTGFRETQYFGPGTRLLVL.

A few counts support this clone. V is TRBV18 and J is TRBJ2-1; maybe TRBD1 (6 bases). CDR3 length equals 14 residues. The V and J ends lost 3 bases and 5 bases respectively, with 11 bases between them. The germline V gene encodes CDR1 KGHSH and CDR2 LQKENI. Here the CDR3 reads CASSPFRGDNEQFF. CDR3 nucleotides: TGTGCCAGCTCACCCTTCAGGGGAGACAATGAGCAGTTCTTC.

The CDR3 loop is CASSPGQGGMNTEAFF. The CDR3 bases are TGCGCCAGCAGCCCGGGACAGGGGGGCATGAACACTGAAGCTTTCTTT. The chain carries TRBV5-1 and TRBJ1-1; TRBD1 matches at 11 bases. The CDR3 sequence is 16 residues long. The V segment lost 4 bases and the J segment 0 bases; nucleotides outside the gene matches: 5. CDR1 and CDR2 (germline): SGHRS, YFSETQ.

V is TRBV19 and J is TRBJ2-2, with D unclear. The CDR3 is 13 residues long. Germline V lookup: CDR1 LNHDA, CDR2 SQIVND (reference sequence). Trimming cost V 2 bases and J 8 bases, with 9 bases left between them. CDR3 sequence reads: CASSITGWGELFF. The CDR3 DNA follows: TGTGCCAGTAGTATAACCGGTTGGGGGGAGCTGTTTTTT.